This T cell receptor (beta chain) was recovered during a study of T cell repertoires in cytomegalovirus infection. General observations from the study: The ex vivo response was dominated by HLA-C-restricted CMV-specific TCR beta clonotypes.

As to this clonotype: Its cognate antigen is unknown.

TCRdb recomputed calls from the reads with MiXCR, one row per CDR3 protein. The sample has a few hundred thousand distinct CDR3 sequences, 40% seen once. The CDR3 covers 17 residues. In germline, CDR1 is LGHNA, CDR2 YSLEER. V was clipped by 3 bases and J by 9 bases, with 23 bases between them. This sequence originates from a human donor in good health (CMV status not recorded). Some clones in this sample may be carry-over from other donors' samples. This specimen consisted of cultured PBMCs, obtained from culture after CMV antigen stimulation. This sequence joins TRBV4-3 and TRBJ2-2; possibly TRBD2 for D (6 bases). The CDR3 reads CASSQGGHMSRFRELFF. CDR3 DNA sequence: TGCGCCAGCAGCCAGGGGGGTCACATGTCGCGATTCCGGGAGCTGTTTTTT.